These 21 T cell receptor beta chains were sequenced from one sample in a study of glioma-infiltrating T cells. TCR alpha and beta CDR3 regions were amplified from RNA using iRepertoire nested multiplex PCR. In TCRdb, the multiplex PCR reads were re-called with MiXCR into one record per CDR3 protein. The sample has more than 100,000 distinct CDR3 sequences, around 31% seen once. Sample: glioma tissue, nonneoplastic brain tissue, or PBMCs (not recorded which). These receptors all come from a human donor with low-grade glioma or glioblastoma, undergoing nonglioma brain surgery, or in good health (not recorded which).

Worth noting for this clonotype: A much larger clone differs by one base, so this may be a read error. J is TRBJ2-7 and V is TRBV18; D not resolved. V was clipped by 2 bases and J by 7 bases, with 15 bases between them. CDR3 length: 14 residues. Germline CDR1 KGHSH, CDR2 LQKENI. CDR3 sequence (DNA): TGTGCCAGCTCACCAGTTCCGAACCTCAATGAGCAGTACTTC. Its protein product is CASSPVPNLNEQYF.

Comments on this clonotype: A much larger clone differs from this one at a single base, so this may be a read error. The CDR3 sequence: CASSVGTGPYGYTF. In DNA form, the CDR3 reads TGTGCCAGCAGCGTTGGGACAGGACCCTATGGCTACACCTTC. J is TRBJ1-2 and V is TRBV27, with TRBD1 matching 8 bases. CDR1 is MNHEY and CDR2 is SMNVEV in the germline V gene (reference sequence). Trimming at V came to 6 bases and at J to 4 bases, leaving 7 bases not matched to a gene. This CDR3 has 14 amino acids.

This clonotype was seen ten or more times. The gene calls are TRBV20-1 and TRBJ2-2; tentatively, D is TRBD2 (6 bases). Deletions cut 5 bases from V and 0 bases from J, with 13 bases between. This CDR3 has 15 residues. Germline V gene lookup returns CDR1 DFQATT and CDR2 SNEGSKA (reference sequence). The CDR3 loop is CSAQKGTSNTGELFF. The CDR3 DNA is TGCAGTGCTCAAAAAGGGACTTCGAACACCGGGGAGCTGTTTTTT.

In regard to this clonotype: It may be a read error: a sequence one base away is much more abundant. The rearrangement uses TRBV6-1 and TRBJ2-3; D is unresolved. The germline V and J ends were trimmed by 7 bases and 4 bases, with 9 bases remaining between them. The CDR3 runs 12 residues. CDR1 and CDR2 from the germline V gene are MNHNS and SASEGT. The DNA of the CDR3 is TGTGCCAGCATGGCAGGCGCAGATACGCAGTATTTT. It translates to CASMAGADTQYF.

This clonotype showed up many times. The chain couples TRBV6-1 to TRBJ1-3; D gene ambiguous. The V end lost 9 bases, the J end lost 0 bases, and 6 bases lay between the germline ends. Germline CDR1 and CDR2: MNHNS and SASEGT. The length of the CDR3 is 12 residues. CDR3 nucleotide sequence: TGTGCCAGTCAGACCTCTGGAAACACCATATATTTT. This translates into CASQTSGNTIYF.

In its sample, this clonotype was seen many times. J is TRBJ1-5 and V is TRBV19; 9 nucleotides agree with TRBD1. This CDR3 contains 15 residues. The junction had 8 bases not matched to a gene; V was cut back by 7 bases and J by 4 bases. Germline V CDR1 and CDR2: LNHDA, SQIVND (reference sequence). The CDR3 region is CASNRGQGDNQPQHF. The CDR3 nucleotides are TGTGCCAGTAATCGGGGACAGGGCGATAATCAGCCCCAGCATTTT.

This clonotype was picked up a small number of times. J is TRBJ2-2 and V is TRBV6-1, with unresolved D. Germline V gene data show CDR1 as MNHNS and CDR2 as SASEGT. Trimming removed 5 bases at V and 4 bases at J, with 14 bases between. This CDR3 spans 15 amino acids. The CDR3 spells CASSPDGSITGELFF. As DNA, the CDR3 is TGTGCCAGCAGTCCGGACGGCTCCATCACCGGGGAGCTGTTTTTT.

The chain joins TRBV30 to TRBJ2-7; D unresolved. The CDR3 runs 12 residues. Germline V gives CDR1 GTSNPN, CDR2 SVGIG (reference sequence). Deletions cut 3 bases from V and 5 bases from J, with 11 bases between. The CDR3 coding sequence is TGTGCCTGGAGCCTTATTGGGAACGAGCAGTACTTC. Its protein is CAWSLIGNEQYF.

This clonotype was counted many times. In DNA form, the CDR3 reads TGCAGTGCTACAACCGGGAGACTTAACTATGGCTACACCTTC. The encoded protein is CSATTGRLNYGYTF. The V gene is TRBV20-1, the J gene TRBJ1-2; D gene uncertain. V shed 4 bases and J shed 1 base, with 13 bases lying between them. Germline CDR1 and CDR2: DFQATT and SNEGSKA (reference sequence). This CDR3 spans 14 amino acids.

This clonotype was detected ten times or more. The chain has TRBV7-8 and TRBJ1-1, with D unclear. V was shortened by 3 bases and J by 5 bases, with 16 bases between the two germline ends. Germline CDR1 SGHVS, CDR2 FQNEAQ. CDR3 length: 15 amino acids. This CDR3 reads CASSLNSLSKTEAFF. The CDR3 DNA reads TGTGCCAGCAGCTTGAACAGTCTCTCGAAAACTGAAGCTTTCTTT.

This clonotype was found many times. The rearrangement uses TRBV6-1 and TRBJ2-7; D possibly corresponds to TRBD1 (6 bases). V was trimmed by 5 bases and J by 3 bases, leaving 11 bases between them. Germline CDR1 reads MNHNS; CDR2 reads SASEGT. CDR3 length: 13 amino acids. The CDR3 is CASSRGHSYEQYF. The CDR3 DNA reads TGTGCCAGCAGTCGGGGACACAGCTACGAGCAGTACTTC.

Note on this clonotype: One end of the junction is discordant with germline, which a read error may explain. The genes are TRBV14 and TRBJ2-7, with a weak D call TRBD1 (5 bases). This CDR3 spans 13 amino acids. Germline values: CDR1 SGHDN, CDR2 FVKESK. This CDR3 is CASRQDRRDEQYF. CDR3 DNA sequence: TGTGCCAGCAGACAAGATCGCAGGGATGAGCAGTACTTC.

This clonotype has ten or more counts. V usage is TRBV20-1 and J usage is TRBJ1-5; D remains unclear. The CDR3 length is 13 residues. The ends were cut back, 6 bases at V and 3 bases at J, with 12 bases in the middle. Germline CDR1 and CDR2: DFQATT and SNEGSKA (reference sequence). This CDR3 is CSAPQQFNQPQHF. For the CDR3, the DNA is TGCAGTGCCCCGCAACAGTTCAATCAGCCCCAGCATTTT.

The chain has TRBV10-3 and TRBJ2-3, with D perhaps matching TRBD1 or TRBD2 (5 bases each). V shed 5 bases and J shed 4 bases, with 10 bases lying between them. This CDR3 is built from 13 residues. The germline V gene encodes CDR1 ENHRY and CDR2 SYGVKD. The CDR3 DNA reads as TGTGCCATCAGTCCCGGGACGCCAGATACGCAGTATTTT. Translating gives CAISPGTPDTQYF.

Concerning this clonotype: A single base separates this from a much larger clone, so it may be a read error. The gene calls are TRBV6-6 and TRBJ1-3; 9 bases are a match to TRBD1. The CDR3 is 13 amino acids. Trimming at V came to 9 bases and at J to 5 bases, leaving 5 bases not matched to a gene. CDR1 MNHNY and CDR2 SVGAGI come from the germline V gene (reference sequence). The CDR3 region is CASGTGRRNTIYF. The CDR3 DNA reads TGTGCCAGTGGGACAGGGAGAAGAAACACCATATATTTT.

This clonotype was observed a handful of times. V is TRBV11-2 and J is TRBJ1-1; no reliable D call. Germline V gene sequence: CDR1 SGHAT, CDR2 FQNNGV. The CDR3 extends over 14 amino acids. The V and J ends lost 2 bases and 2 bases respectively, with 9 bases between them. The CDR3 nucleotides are TGTGCCAGCAGCTTAATTCGGGTCAACACTGAAGCTTTCTTT. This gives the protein CASSLIRVNTEAFF.

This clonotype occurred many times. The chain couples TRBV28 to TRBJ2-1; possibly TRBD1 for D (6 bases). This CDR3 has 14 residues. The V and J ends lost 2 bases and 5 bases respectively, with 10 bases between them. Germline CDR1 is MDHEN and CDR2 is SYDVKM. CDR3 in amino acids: CASSLMGDNNEQFF. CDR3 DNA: TGTGCCAGCAGTTTAATGGGGGACAACAATGAGCAGTTCTTC.

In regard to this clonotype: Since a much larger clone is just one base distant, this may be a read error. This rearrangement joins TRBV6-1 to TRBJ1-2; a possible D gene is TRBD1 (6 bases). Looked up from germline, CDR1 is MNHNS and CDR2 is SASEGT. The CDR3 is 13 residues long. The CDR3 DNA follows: TGTGCCAGAAGTGGCCGGGACACCTATGGCTACACCTTC. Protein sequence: CARSGRDTYGYTF.

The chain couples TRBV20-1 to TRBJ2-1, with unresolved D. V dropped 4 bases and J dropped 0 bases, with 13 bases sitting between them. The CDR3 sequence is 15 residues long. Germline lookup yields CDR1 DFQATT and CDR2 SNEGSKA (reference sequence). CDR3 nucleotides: TGCAGTGCTAAATCCGAGACCAGCTCCTACAATGAGCAGTTCTTC. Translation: CSAKSETSSYNEQFF.

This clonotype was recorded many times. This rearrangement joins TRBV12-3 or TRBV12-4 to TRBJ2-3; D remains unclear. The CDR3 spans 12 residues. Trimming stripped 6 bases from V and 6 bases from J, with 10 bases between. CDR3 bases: TGTGCCAGCAGGAGTCTCACGGATACGCAGTATTTT. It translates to CASRSLTDTQYF.

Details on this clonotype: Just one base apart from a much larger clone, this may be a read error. The CDR3 loop reads CASTESLLYTF. DNA of the CDR3: TGTGCCAGCACTGAATCTCTCCTCTACACCTTC. This chain joins TRBV25-1 and TRBJ1-2; D unclear. Germline V gives CDR1 MGHDK, CDR2 SYGVNS. The CDR3 spans 11 residues.